This T cell receptor beta chain was retrieved from a study of human T cells and chemical hapten exposure. Only a few counts were recorded for this clonotype. Antigen unknown. The time point: patch test 1, 2 weeks after DPC sensitization. Specified treatment: therapeutic diphenylcyclopropenone sensitization with weekly scalp DPC. This CDR3 is 18 amino acids long. Unmatched junction bases numbered 12, after V lost 6 bases and J lost 2 bases. The study used a library that attached unique molecular identifiers to individual cDNA molecules. Under the authors' procedure: Sequenced samples showed a median of approximately 100,000 TCRs each, with counts running from roughly 23,000 to 700,000. TCRdb re-analysed the RACE reads in MiXCR, keeping a single row per CDR3 protein. It is TCRdb's table, rather than the study itself, that gives the V and J calls and clone size. The sample carries about 380,000 distinct CDR3 sequences, nearly 5% recorded once.

Study-level findings and limits: TCRs exceeding a frequency of 1 in 1000 stayed unchanged under DPC sensitization.

This material consisted of whole blood, taken in connection with sensitization to the hapten diphenylcyclopropenone (DPC). This chain links TRBV12-3 or TRBV12-4 with TRBJ2-3, with 12 bases matching TRBD2. The TCR sequence derives from a woman in her fifties or sixties with alopecia areata. Some clones in this sample may be carry-over from other donors' samples. The CDR3 bases are TGTGCCAGCAGCCCGGGGCTAGCGGGGGGGCTCGTCACAGATACGCAGTATTTT. Encoded protein: CASSPGLAGGLVTDTQYF.